The 18 T cell receptor beta chains presented below share a single source sample, sequenced in a study of T-cell reconstitution after alpha-beta-depleted transplantation in children. Molecular barcoding with unique molecular identifiers was used for the TCRbeta library. One entry per CDR3 protein, called by TCRdb with MiXCR from the PCR reads. The repertoire holds fewer than 35,000 distinct CDR3 sequences, under 8% seen once, with 5.5% to 7% in the top ten. The specimen was PBMCs, mostly from graft donor cells, collected 180 days after TCRalphabeta/CD19-depleted stem cell transplant. These TCRs come from a male patient younger than 18 who had a stem cell transplant for acute myeloid leukemia, so the T cells may come from the graft donor.

Many counts were recorded for this clonotype. At one boundary the junction diverges from the germline segment, which might be a read error. The V and J genes are TRBV7-2 and TRBJ2-1; D gene unclear. Germline V gene data show CDR1 as SGHTA and CDR2 as FQGNSA. The CDR3 is 8 residues long. CDR3: CASSLFAF. The DNA of the CDR3 is TGTGCCAGCAGCTTATTCGCCTTC.

This clonotype was observed many times. The rearrangement joins TRBV18 to TRBJ2-5, with D possibly matching TRBD2 (6 bases). Trimming shortened V by 4 bases and J by 4 bases, and 16 bases separated the two germline ends. The CDR3 loop spans 15 amino acids. From germline, CDR1 is KGHSH and CDR2 LQKENI. The chain's CDR3 is CASSHSRGNGETQYF. The CDR3 DNA follows: TGTGCCAGCTCACACAGCCGGGGGAACGGAGAGACCCAGTACTTC.

There are many counts of this clonotype. The chain couples TRBV5-5 to TRBJ1-4; possibly TRBD1 for D (5 bases). Germline V gene sequence: CDR1 SGHKS, CDR2 YYEKEE (reference sequence). This CDR3 is 13 amino acids long. Trimming stripped 6 bases from V and 8 bases from J, with 14 bases between. The CDR3 nucleotides read TGTGCCAGCATGCCGGGGGGTGGGGAAAAACTGTTTTTT. This gives the protein CASMPGGGEKLFF. Based on the CDR3 plus reference TRBV5-5 and TRBJ1-4, the full variable domain is DAGVTQSPTHLIKTRGQQVTLRCSPISGHKSVSWYQQVLGQGPQFIFQYYEKEERGRGNFPDRFSARQFPNYSSELNVNALLLGDSALYLCASMPGGGEKLFFGSGTQLSVL.

This clonotype came up many times. V and J are TRBV5-1 and TRBJ2-7; 8 nucleotides match TRBD1. Germline lookup yields CDR1 SGHRS and CDR2 YFSETQ. This CDR3 contains 15 residues. V gave up 4 bases and J gave up 3 bases; unmatched junction bases: 9. Here the CDR3 DNA reads TGCGCCAGCAGCCCGTCCCGGGACAGGTACTACGAGCAGTACTTC. Residues: CASSPSRDRYYEQYF.

This clonotype was counted many times. V and J are TRBV7-4 and TRBJ2-3, with 9 positions matching TRBD2. V was pared by 1 base and J by 1 base, with 6 bases of the junction left unmatched. The CDR3 is 17 residues long. Germline V gene data show CDR1 as SGHVT and CDR2 as SQSDAQ. In DNA form, the CDR3 reads TGTGCCAGCAGCTTAGATGATAGCGGGGGATGCACAGATACGCAGTATTTT. Protein sequence: CASSLDDSGGCTDTQYF.

This clonotype was counted ten times or more. The gene calls are TRBV20-1 and TRBJ2-5; a weak D match, TRBD2 (7 bases). Per germline, CDR1 DFQATT and CDR2 SNEGSKA (reference sequence). This CDR3 spans 14 amino acids. The germline V and J ends were trimmed by 1 base and 1 base, with 10 bases remaining between them. The DNA for the CDR3 is TGCAGTGCTAGAGTGGGAGGGGGCCAAGAGACCCAGTACTTC. This sequence encodes CSARVGGGQETQYF.

This clonotype was observed many times. The chain employs TRBV6-2 or TRBV6-3 and TRBJ2-1; no definite D call. The CDR3 runs 15 residues. Looked up from germline, CDR1 is MNHEY and CDR2 is SVGEGT. The V and J ends lost 7 bases and 0 bases respectively, with 13 bases between them. The chain's CDR3 is CASIERPPSYNEQFF. CDR3 in DNA: TGTGCCAGCATCGAGCGTCCCCCCTCCTACAATGAGCAGTTCTTC.

The rearrangement uses TRBV6-2 or TRBV6-3 and TRBJ2-4; possibly TRBD2 for D (5 bases). CDR1 and CDR2 from the germline V gene are MNHEY and SVGEGT. The CDR3 consists of 18 residues. The V and J ends lost 2 bases and 5 bases respectively, with 22 bases between them. The CDR3 reads CASSYLRTPLDDENIQYF. The CDR3 nucleotides read TGTGCCAGCAGTTACCTCCGGACTCCCTTAGACGATGAAAACATTCAGTACTTC.

This clonotype was recorded at least ten times. This chain links TRBV18 with TRBJ2-1; D is unclear. Per germline, CDR1 KGHSH and CDR2 LQKENI. This CDR3 has 16 amino acids. Trimming cost V 2 bases and J 0 bases, with 11 bases left between them. CDR3 in DNA: TGTGCCAGCTCACCAGGACCTTTAAGCTCCTACAATGAGCAGTTCTTC. This encodes CASSPGPLSSYNEQFF.

The V and J genes are TRBV28 and TRBJ1-1; TRBD1 matches 9 bases. Losses at the gene ends were 5 bases for V and 1 base for J; bases not matched to a gene: 5. The CDR3 sequence is 15 residues long. CDR1 and CDR2 (germline): MDHEN, SYDVKM. CDR3 nucleotides: TGTGCCAGCAGTCTCACAGGGGGCTGGAACACTGAAGCTTTCTTT. It translates to CASSLTGGWNTEAFF. Looking up the rest from reference TRBV28 and TRBJ1-1 gives the full variable domain: DVKVTQSSRYLVKRTGEKVFLECVQDMDHENMFWYRQDPGLGLRLIYFSYDVKMKEKGDIPEGYSVSREKKERFSLILESASTNQTSMYLCASSLTGGWNTEAFFGQGTRLTVV.

Ten or more counts support this clonotype. One end of the junction varies from germline; a read error may be responsible. The V call is TRBV7-3, the J call TRBJ2-3; D is tentatively TRBD1 or TRBD2 (6 bases each). Germline-derived CDR1 and CDR2 are SGHTA and FQGTGA. The CDR3 totals 16 residues. In DNA, the CDR3 is TGTGCCAGCAGCCTAACCAGGGGAGGCGACACAGATACGCAGTATTTT. Residues: CASSLTRGGDTDTQYF.

This clonotype was seen a single time. The chain couples TRBV16 to TRBJ2-1; 7 nucleotides align to TRBD2. The CDR3 covers 17 residues. The germline V gene encodes CDR1 KGHSY and CDR2 FQNENV. V shed 11 bases and J 3 bases; nucleotides not matched to a gene: 19. In DNA form, the CDR3 reads TGTGCCTGCTGCCAAGACGTCGGAAGCGGGATCTACAATGAGCAGTTCTTC. Protein product: CACCQDVGSGIYNEQFF.

V usage is TRBV19 and J usage is TRBJ2-7; the D is unclear. Germline V gene lookup returns CDR1 LNHDA and CDR2 SQIVND (reference sequence). Trimming cost V 3 bases and J 6 bases, with 9 bases left between them. CDR3 length: 12 amino acids. The CDR3 loop is CASSMVWGEQYF. DNA for the CDR3: TGTGCCAGTAGTATGGTCTGGGGCGAGCAGTACTTC.

In its sample, this clonotype was seen many times. This chain connects TRBV7-2 to TRBJ2-7, with unresolved D. The CDR3 sequence is 10 residues long. Germline V gene lookup returns CDR1 SGHTA and CDR2 FQGNSA. In DNA, the CDR3 is TGTGGACACTTATCCTACGAGCAGTACTTC. This codes for CGHLSYEQYF.

This clonotype was counted many times. The chain combines TRBV19 with TRBJ1-2; 7 bases are a match to TRBD1. Germline CDR1 LNHDA, CDR2 SQIVND (reference sequence). This CDR3 has 13 residues. The V segment lost 5 bases and the J segment 2 bases; nucleotides outside the gene matches: 2. As DNA, the CDR3 is TGTGCCAGTAGTCCAGGGGGGAACTATGGCTACACCTTC. Amino acids: CASSPGGNYGYTF.

By sample fraction, this clonotype is medium-sized (0.01 to 0.1%). The CDR3 region is CASSPSGQGEETQYF. CDR3 nucleotides: TGTGCCAGCAGCCCAAGCGGGCAGGGAGAGGAGACCCAGTACTTC. The chain recombines TRBV13 with TRBJ2-5; perhaps TRBD2 as D (6 bases). Germline V gene lookup returns CDR1 PRHDT and CDR2 FYEKMQ (reference sequence). Trimming took off 5 bases at V and 5 bases at J, with 18 bases between the two ends. The CDR3 spans 15 residues.

This clonotype was recorded many times. The V gene is TRBV20-1, the J gene TRBJ2-7; the D gene could be TRBD1 or TRBD2 (6 bases each). V lost 6 bases and J lost 2, with 17 bases in between. Germline lookup yields CDR1 DFQATT and CDR2 SNEGSKA (reference sequence). The CDR3 covers 14 residues. CDR3 coding DNA: TGCAGTGCGCCGAGGGGGGAGTTCACCTACGAGCAGTACTTC. It specifies CSAPRGEFTYEQYF.

This clonotype was recorded at least ten times. The chain has TRBV9 and TRBJ2-1, with 12 bases matching TRBD2. V shed 3 bases and J 7 bases; nucleotides not matched to a gene: 8. CDR1 and CDR2 from the germline V gene are SGDLS and YYNGEE. The CDR3 is made up of 16 amino acids. DNA of the CDR3: TGTGCCAGCAGCGCGAGGACTAGCGGGACTCGGAATGAGCAGTTCTTC. Translated, it gives CASSARTSGTRNEQFF.